These 7 T cell receptor beta chains originate from one sample sequenced in a study of beta chain features in type 1 diabetes (dated by TCRdb to 2016 to 2018). Library method: the immunoSEQ multiplex PCR assay. The High Capacity cDNA Reverse Transcription Kit was used to reverse transcribe all of the isolated RNA, meaning that expressed TCRB transcripts were what got sequenced. TCRdb mirrors the immuneACCESS table, restricted to in-frame sequences. Some clones are absent from its copies; in checked studies, under half trace to an unresolved V gene, and the reason for the others is unknown. This sample has under 950,000 clones in its table, and roughly 16% of those were observed once. 0.02% to 0.025% of the sample is held by the ten biggest clonotypes. Source material: naive CD4+ T cells from blood. The meaning of the sample's cell subset or site label: true naive CD4+ T cells. Receptors were obtained from a woman between 18 and 29 years old in good health.

The genes are TRBV28 and TRBJ2-7; no clear D. This CDR3 is built from 14 residues. V gave up 5 bases and J gave up 0 bases, with 11 bases separating them. The germline CDR1 and CDR2 sequences are MDHEN and SYDVKM. The CDR3 region is CASSLMGTSYEQYF. Here the CDR3 DNA reads TGTGCCAGCAGTCTGATGGGTACCTCCTACGAGCAGTACTTC.

The CDR3 here is CASSPDSSNEKLFF. The CDR3 region has the DNA TGTGCCAGCTCACCCGACAGCAGTAATGAAAAACTGTTTTTT. This chain uses TRBV18 with TRBJ1-4; possible D gene TRBD1, 5 bases. Trimming took 3 bases from V and 4 from J, leaving 9 bases between them. The CDR3 extends over 14 amino acids. CDR1 and CDR2 from the germline V gene are KGHSH and LQKENI.

The rearrangement links TRBV28 to TRBJ1-2; D possibly corresponds to TRBD1 (5 bases). V was clipped by 2 bases and J by 3 bases, with 10 bases between them. Germline V gene lookup returns CDR1 MDHEN and CDR2 SYDVKM. This CDR3 is 14 amino acids long. The CDR3 spells CASSLGDGDYGYTF. The CDR3 DNA reads TGTGCCAGCAGTTTAGGGGACGGAGACTATGGCTACACCTTC.

The chain recombines TRBV28 with TRBJ2-3; perhaps TRBD1 as D (6 bases). The CDR3 has 15 amino acids. In germline, CDR1 is MDHEN, CDR2 SYDVKM. The germline V and J ends were trimmed by 8 bases and 2 bases, with 17 bases remaining between them. Here the CDR3 reads CASSKGTKHTDTQYF. CDR3 bases: TGTGCCAGCTCCAAGGGGACAAAGCACACAGATACGCAGTATTTT.

This clone came up a few times. The chain couples TRBV14 to TRBJ1-2, with unresolved D. In germline, CDR1 is SGHDN, CDR2 FVKESK. Trimming removed 8 bases at V and 5 bases at J, with 9 bases between. This CDR3 has 11 amino acids. The CDR3 protein is CASGAWYGYTF. CDR3 in DNA: TGTGCCAGCGGAGCGTGGTATGGCTACACCTTC.

This clone was recorded a few times. This sample also contains other DNA sequences that code for the same CDR3. The chain joins TRBV5-1 to TRBJ2-1; the match to TRBD2 covers 10 bases. CDR1 is SGHRS and CDR2 is YFSETQ in the germline V gene. This CDR3 region has 16 residues. V lost 0 bases to trimming and J lost 2 bases; unmatched junction nucleotides: 2. For the CDR3, the DNA is TGCGCCAGCAGCTTGGGACTAGCGGGCCCCTACAATGAGCAGTTCTTC. As protein: CASSLGLAGPYNEQFF. Looking up the rest from reference TRBV5-1 and TRBJ2-1 gives the full variable domain: KAGVTQTPRYLIKTRGQQVTLSCSPISGHRSVSWYQQTPGQGLQFLFEYFSETQRNKGNFPGRFSGRQFSNSRSEMNVSTLELGDSALYLCASSLGLAGPYNEQFFGPGTRLTVL.

This clone was counted between two and nine times. The chain employs TRBV5-6 and TRBJ1-4; tentative D call: TRBD1 (6 bases). Trimming took off 5 bases at V and 11 bases at J, with 13 bases between the two ends. CDR3 size: 12 residues. The germline CDR1 and CDR2 sequences are SGHDT and YYEEEE. The CDR3 sequence: CASRRGLGKLFF. CDR3 coding DNA: TGTGCCAGCAGGCGGGGGCTTGGGAAACTGTTTTTT.